What follows are 11 T cell receptor beta chains derived from one specimen sequenced in a study of vaccination effects on CD4 cells after COVID-19. Investigators separated out CD4+ T cells once around 10 days of culture had passed. These receptors have no known antigen. TCRdb's copy holds only in-frame clones and misses some; the assay was immunoSEQ multiplex PCR. The table includes about 76,000 clones, roughly three quarters detected once. The sequenced sample was CD4+ T cells from PBMCs cultured without peptide, obtained before COVID-19 vaccination. These receptors all come from a human donor who received a COVID-19 vaccine.

This CDR3 is CASRDRRRGSYEQYV. The CDR3 DNA sequence: TGTGCCAGCAGGGATAGACGGCGGGGGAGTTACGAGCAGTACGTC. This chain uses TRBV11-2 with TRBJ2-7; 7 positions match TRBD2. Looked up from germline, CDR1 is SGHAT and CDR2 is FQNNGV. Unmatched junction bases numbered 12, after V lost 6 bases and J lost 4 bases. CDR3 length: 15 residues.

The chain couples TRBV7-2 to TRBJ2-2; maybe TRBD2 (5 bases). Germline V CDR1 and CDR2: SGHTA, FQGNSA. Trimming left V 2 bases short and J 6 bases short, with 13 bases between. The CDR3 totals 15 residues. The CDR3 coding sequence is TGTGCCAGCAGCTTAACTGAGGTCGGGGCCGGGGAGCTGTTTTTT. Translation: CASSLTEVGAGELFF.

The chain recombines TRBV19 with TRBJ1-1; 10 positions match TRBD1. The CDR3 is made up of 16 amino acids. Trimming cost V 6 bases and J 0 bases; bases outside gene matches: 7. Looked up from germline, CDR1 is LNHDA and CDR2 is SQIVND (reference sequence). For the CDR3, the DNA is TGTGCCAGTAGAGAGACAGGGGGCCCCATGAACACTGAAGCTTTCTTT. Its protein is CASRETGGPMNTEAFF.

This rearrangement joins TRBV24-1 to TRBJ2-3; the D gene is possibly TRBD2 (6 bases). Germline CDR1 KGHDR, CDR2 SFDVKD. V lost 5 bases to trimming and J lost 4 bases, with 12 bases between them. The CDR3 loop spans 14 amino acids. The CDR3 bases are TGTGCCACCAGTGCGCGCGGGGAGTCAGATACGCAGTATTTT. This gives the protein CATSARGESDTQYF.

The chain couples TRBV7-6 to TRBJ1-1; D unresolved. Trimming took off 2 bases at V and 3 bases at J, with 13 bases between the two ends. Germline loops: CDR1 SGHVS, CDR2 FNYEAQ. The CDR3 sequence is 15 residues long. The CDR3 here is CASSLIGLDDTEAFF. The CDR3 bases are TGTGCCAGCAGCTTAATAGGGTTAGATGACACTGAAGCTTTCTTT.

The gene calls are TRBV10-1 and TRBJ2-5; D tentatively reads TRBD1 or TRBD2 (6 bases each). CDR1 and CDR2 from the germline V gene are WNHNN and SYGVQD (reference sequence). CDR3 length: 13 residues. V was cut by 5 bases and J by 1 base, with 8 bases left in between. CDR3 sequence reads: CASSRGVQETQYF. In DNA form, the CDR3 reads TGCGCCAGCAGTAGGGGGGTCCAAGAGACCCAGTACTTC.

This chain uses TRBV5-1 with TRBJ2-1; possibly TRBD1 for D (6 bases). V shed 2 bases and J shed 4 bases, with 13 bases lying between them. Germline CDR1 SGHRS, CDR2 YFSETQ. There are 15 residues in the CDR3. The CDR3 sequence is CASSLIGQSYNEQFF. The CDR3 coding sequence is TGCGCCAGCAGCTTAATCGGACAGTCTTACAATGAGCAGTTCTTC.

For the CDR3, the DNA is TGTGCCAGCAGCCAAGAGCAGGGAAGATACGAGCAGTACGTC. Its translation: CASSQEQGRYEQYV. The chain recombines TRBV4-2 with TRBJ2-7; D may be TRBD1 (5 bases). The CDR3 has 14 residues. Germline V gene lookup returns CDR1 LGHNA and CDR2 YNFKEQ. With 0 bases removed from V and 4 bases from J, the gap between germline ends came to 10 bases.

The chain is built from TRBV15 and TRBJ1-1; 7 bases fit TRBD1. With 4 bases clipped from V and 10 bases from J, the junction kept 12 bases outside the gene matches. Germline V lookup: CDR1 LNHNV, CDR2 YYDKDF (reference sequence). The CDR3 contains 14 residues. The CDR3 bases are TGTGCCACCAGCATGTTCGGACAGGCCGGATCAGCTTTCTTT. This translates into CATSMFGQAGSAFF.

The chain links TRBV19 to TRBJ2-3, with 7 bases aligning to TRBD2. Germline V gene data show CDR1 as LNHDA and CDR2 as SQIVND (reference sequence). Trimming removed 5 bases from V and 4 bases from J; junction bases left unmatched: 12. This CDR3 spans 16 amino acids. CDR3 DNA sequence: TGTGCCAGTAGTTCCCGCGGCAGCGGGGTGGCAGATACGCAGTATTTT. Translating it yields CASSSRGSGVADTQYF. Full variable domain (rest looked up from reference TRBV19 and TRBJ2-3): DGGITQSPKYLFRKEGQNVTLSCEQNLNHDAMYWYRQDPGQGLRLIYYSQIVNDFQKGDIAEGYSVSREKKESFPLTVTSAQKNPTAFYLCASSSRGSGVADTQYFGPGTRLTVL.

The chain has TRBV10-3 and TRBJ2-5, with 12 bases that match TRBD1. The J segment lost 4 bases and the V segment lost 6 bases, leaving 12 bases of the junction unmatched. This CDR3 region has 17 residues. The germline V gene encodes CDR1 ENHRY and CDR2 SYGVKD. CDR3 sequence: CAIRRGQGALTGETQYF. The CDR3 DNA reads as TGTGCCATCAGACGGGGACAGGGGGCCCTTACCGGAGAGACCCAGTACTTC.